These 29 T cell receptor beta chains were all obtained from the same sample, sequenced in a study of blood T cell repertoires in COVID-19. The repertoire was sequenced with immunoSEQ multiplex PCR; TCRdb's copy has only in-frame clones and lacks some. The data contain approximately 94,000 clones, roughly nine tenths of them singletons. The sequenced sample consisted of peripheral blood. The receptors here all came from a man aged 50-59 years with active COVID-19.

This sequence joins TRBV19 and TRBJ2-1, with 14 bases matching TRBD2. V lost 2 bases and J lost 4; bases outside the gene matches: 10. CDR1 is LNHDA, CDR2 SQIVND, per germline (reference sequence). The CDR3 is 19 residues long. The CDR3 DNA sequence: TGTGCCAGTAGTATACCGGGACTAGCGGGAGCGAAGGGGTACAATGAGCAGTTCTTC. It codes for CASSIPGLAGAKGYNEQFF.

This chain uses TRBV11-2 with TRBJ2-1; 10 bases match TRBD2. The V segment lost 4 bases and the J segment 4 bases; nucleotides outside the gene matches: 4. Germline CDR1 and CDR2: SGHAT and FQNNGV. This CDR3 comprises 15 residues. CDR3 amino acids: CASSSGLAVYNEQFF. The CDR3 DNA follows: TGTGCCAGCAGCTCAGGACTAGCGGTATACAATGAGCAGTTCTTC.

The DNA for the CDR3 is TGTGCCAGCAGCTTGGGGCAGGGTTTCACCTTC. The encoded protein is CASSLGQGFTF. V is TRBV5-6 and J is TRBJ1-2; D perhaps matches TRBD1 (5 bases). Germline V gives CDR1 SGHDT, CDR2 YYEEEE. Trimming shortened V by 0 bases and J by 13 bases, and 10 bases separated the two germline ends. The CDR3 is 11 amino acids.

The CDR3 DNA reads as TGTGCCAGCTCACCGAAGGGACAGACTCCGGGTTCACCCCTCCACTTT. Residues: CASSPKGQTPGSPLHF. The chain carries TRBV18 and TRBJ1-6, with TRBD1 identical over 7 bases. The CDR3 covers 16 residues. The V gene's germline CDR1 is KGHSH and CDR2 LQKENI. The V and J ends lost 3 bases and 9 bases, in that order; junction bases with no gene match: 11.

The V call is TRBV19, the J call TRBJ2-1; tentatively, D is TRBD2 (6 bases). Trimming stripped 4 bases from V and 5 bases from J, with 15 bases between. The CDR3 is made up of 15 amino acids. Germline CDR1 LNHDA, CDR2 SQIVND (reference sequence). The CDR3 DNA is TGTGCCAGTAGTAACCTAGCGATCCCCCACAATGAGCAGTTCTTC. Translation: CASSNLAIPHNEQFF. Full variable domain (rest looked up from reference TRBV19 and TRBJ2-1): DGGITQSPKYLFRKEGQNVTLSCEQNLNHDAMYWYRQDPGQGLRLIYYSQIVNDFQKGDIAEGYSVSREKKESFPLTVTSAQKNPTAFYLCASSNLAIPHNEQFFGPGTRLTVL.

The chain uses TRBV19 and TRBJ2-5; 8 nucleotides align to TRBD1. This CDR3 has 15 amino acids. V dropped 6 bases and J dropped 2; count of bases not matched to a gene: 8. Germline values: CDR1 LNHDA, CDR2 SQIVND (reference sequence). CDR3 DNA sequence: TGTGCCAGTAGGGCAGGGGGCGCGAGGCAAGAGACCCAGTACTTC. It specifies CASRAGGARQETQYF.

The V call is TRBV6-5, the J call TRBJ1-5, with 7 bases fitting TRBD1. Looked up from germline, CDR1 is MNHEY and CDR2 is SVGAGI. This CDR3 has 15 residues. V shed 7 bases and J 6 bases; nucleotides not matched to a gene: 12. The CDR3 DNA follows: TGTGCCAGCAAGCGAACGAGGGGGCTCAGTCAGCCCCAGCATTTT. This encodes CASKRTRGLSQPQHF.

This chain connects TRBV11-3 to TRBJ1-1; no definite D call. From germline, CDR1 is SGHNT and CDR2 YENEEA. The ends were cut back, 4 bases at V and 3 bases at J, with 12 bases in the middle. The CDR3 is 14 residues long. The CDR3: CASSSDSLDTEAFF. CDR3 nucleotides: TGTGCCAGCAGCTCGGACTCTTTGGACACTGAAGCTTTCTTT.

V gene TRBV29-1 combines with J gene TRBJ2-5; perhaps TRBD1 as D (6 bases). The CDR3 has 13 amino acids. Per germline, CDR1 SQVTM and CDR2 ANQGSEA. With 3 bases removed from V and 6 bases from J, the gap between germline ends came to 14 bases. CDR3 nucleotides: TGCAGCGTTGAGTGGGACACGCGGCAGACCCAGTACTTC. Translated, it gives CSVEWDTRQTQYF.

This clone has only one observation. The genes are TRBV24-1 and TRBJ2-2; 7 positions agree with TRBD1. The CDR3 is 14 residues long. Germline V CDR1 and CDR2: KGHDR, SFDVKD. Trimming removed 4 bases from V and 4 bases from J; junction bases left unmatched: 2. The CDR3, as DNA: TGTGCCACCAGTGACGGGACAGCCACCGGGGAGCTGTTTTTT. Translated: CATSDGTATGELFF.

The chain carries TRBV3-1 (or the pseudogene TRBV3-2) and TRBJ2-7; tentative D call: TRBD2 (6 bases). The CDR3 is made up of 13 amino acids. Germline CDR1 LGHDT, CDR2 YNNKEL (reference sequence). V was clipped by 1 base and J by 5 bases, with 9 bases between them. The CDR3 reads CASSQVAGHEQYF. The CDR3 nucleotides read TGTGCCAGCAGCCAAGTTGCGGGGCACGAGCAGTACTTC.

The chain employs TRBV7-9 and TRBJ1-2, with D unresolved. V lost 4 bases to trimming and J lost 4 bases, with 10 bases between them. The CDR3 spans 13 residues. Germline V gives CDR1 SEHNR, CDR2 FQNEAQ (reference sequence). CDR3 loop: CASSSTGPYGYTF. The CDR3 DNA reads TGTGCCAGCAGCTCGACTGGTCCCTATGGCTACACCTTC.

This chain links TRBV6-5 with TRBJ1-2; TRBD1 matches at 7 bases. The germline V gene has CDR1 MNHEY and CDR2 SVGAGI. The CDR3 has 15 amino acids. V shed 5 bases, J shed 0 bases, and the junction held 6 bases outside the gene matches. The CDR3 nucleotides are TGTGCCAGCAGTCCCCTGGGACAGTCTAACTATGGCTACACCTTC. Translated: CASSPLGQSNYGYTF.

This sequence joins TRBV3-1 (or the pseudogene TRBV3-2) and TRBJ2-5, with no clear D. This CDR3 spans 15 amino acids. V lost 0 bases and J lost 2, with 10 bases in between. Germline assignment: CDR1 LGHDT and CDR2 YNNKEL (reference sequence). The CDR3 loop is CASSQDRRLQETQYF. For the CDR3, the DNA is TGTGCCAGCAGCCAAGATCGGCGGTTACAAGAGACCCAGTACTTC.

The V gene is TRBV3-1 (or the pseudogene TRBV3-2), the J gene TRBJ2-3; 9 bases agree with TRBD2. V was clipped by 1 base and J by 2 bases; unmatched bases: 1. There are 15 residues in the CDR3. CDR1 is LGHDT, CDR2 YNNKEL, per germline (reference sequence). CDR3 amino acids: CASSQGLAATDTQYF. The CDR3 nucleotides are TGTGCCAGCAGCCAAGGACTAGCGGCCACAGATACGCAGTATTTT.

This clone came up once. The rearrangement links TRBV3-1 (or the pseudogene TRBV3-2) to TRBJ2-7, with D possibly being TRBD2 (6 bases). The ends were cut back, 2 bases at V and 2 bases at J, with 25 bases in the middle. This CDR3 contains 19 residues. Germline lookup yields CDR1 LGHDT and CDR2 YNNKEL (reference sequence). The CDR3 DNA reads TGTGCCAGCAGCCAAAGTCGGGCCCCGGGACTTCTTAAAACCTACGAGCAGTACGTC. Amino acids: CASSQSRAPGLLKTYEQYV.

The chain employs TRBV4-1 and TRBJ2-7; D gene unclear. CDR1 is MGHRA and CDR2 is YSYEKL in the germline V gene. The V end was cut by 0 bases, the J end by 6 bases, with 9 bases between. The CDR3 is 13 amino acids. The CDR3 is CASSQDLLGEQYF. For the CDR3, the DNA is TGCGCCAGCAGCCAAGATCTCCTCGGCGAGCAGTACTTC.

V and J are TRBV29-1 and TRBJ1-1, with a possible D match to TRBD1 (5 bases). The CDR3 runs 14 residues. V was clipped by 5 bases and J by 0 bases, with 13 bases between them. Germline V gives CDR1 SQVTM, CDR2 ANQGSEA. CDR3 region: CSVPKEGMNTEAFF. DNA for the CDR3: TGCAGCGTTCCTAAGGAGGGGATGAACACTGAAGCTTTCTTT.

The chain has TRBV9 and TRBJ1-1, with D perhaps TRBD1 (5 bases). Germline V lookup: CDR1 SGDLS, CDR2 YYNGEE. The CDR3 length is 17 residues. Trimming left V 3 bases short and J 2 bases short, with 20 bases between. CDR3: CASSDGRGLGVNTEAFF. The CDR3 nucleotides are TGTGCCAGCAGCGACGGGAGGGGCCTAGGGGTTAACACTGAAGCTTTCTTT.

The chain has TRBV15 and TRBJ2-3; 7 bases map to TRBD1. This CDR3 comprises 14 residues. CDR1 is LNHNV and CDR2 is YYDKDF in the germline V gene (reference sequence). The V and J ends lost 4 bases and 6 bases, in that order; junction bases with no gene match: 7. The chain's CDR3 is CATSTRQGEDTQYF. As DNA, the CDR3 is TGTGCCACCAGCACCCGACAGGGCGAGGATACGCAGTATTTT. The full variable domain, in which reference TRBV15 and TRBJ2-3 provide the parts outside the CDR3, is DAMVIQNPRYQVTQFGKPVTLSCSQTLNHNVMYWYQQKSSQAPKLLFHYYDKDFNNEADTPDNFQSRRPNTSFCFLDIRSPGLGDTAMYLCATSTRQGEDTQYFGPGTRLTVL.

This clone was seen only a few times. The chain recombines TRBV9 with TRBJ2-5, with 14 nucleotides matching TRBD2. Germline V gives CDR1 SGDLS, CDR2 YYNGEE. The CDR3 spans 16 residues. The V segment lost 3 bases and the J segment 7 bases; nucleotides outside the gene matches: 8. The CDR3 is CASSDGGLAGEGTQYF. The CDR3 DNA reads as TGTGCCAGCAGCGATGGGGGACTAGCGGGGGAAGGGACCCAGTACTTC.

The chain couples TRBV2 to TRBJ2-3; 9 bases agree with TRBD1. The CDR3 contains 14 residues. The germline V gene encodes CDR1 SNHLY and CDR2 FYNNEI. V lost 6 bases, J lost 4 bases, and 5 bases stayed unmatched. CDR3 sequence reads: CASRGQGEPDTQYF. The CDR3 DNA reads TGTGCCAGCAGGGGACAGGGTGAGCCAGATACGCAGTATTTT. The full variable domain, with the rest looked up from reference TRBV2 and TRBJ2-3, is EPEVTQTPSHQVTQMGQEVILRCVPISNHLYFYWYRQILGQKVEFLVSFYNNEISEKSEIFDDQFSVERPDGSNFTLKIRSTKLEDSAMYFCASRGQGEPDTQYFGPGTRLTVL.

Worth noting for this clone: This may stem from a read error, because a much larger clone lies one nucleotide away. This chain joins TRBV7-9 and TRBJ1-1, with 7 bases matching TRBD1. V lost 5 bases and J lost 4; bases outside the gene matches: 1. CDR1 and CDR2 (germline): SEHNR, FQNEAQ (reference sequence). This CDR3 region has 12 residues. The CDR3 DNA reads TGTGCCAGCAGCCGGGACAGCACTGAAGCTTTCTTT. Encoded protein: CASSRDSTEAFF.

J is TRBJ2-7 and V is TRBV2; tentative D call: TRBD2 (6 bases). The ends were cut back, 3 bases at V and 2 bases at J, with 14 bases in the middle. The CDR3 runs to 15 residues. Germline CDR1 is SNHLY and CDR2 is FYNNEI. CDR3 coding DNA: TGTGCCAGCAGTGAGGACGGACTACCTCCCTACGAGCAGTACGTC. Protein product: CASSEDGLPPYEQYV.

This chain links TRBV2 with TRBJ1-1, with D possibly TRBD1 on 5 matching bases. Germline V gives CDR1 SNHLY, CDR2 FYNNEI. The CDR3 is 13 amino acids. The CDR3 spells CAFGAGTLLEAFF. CDR3 DNA sequence: TGTGCGTTCGGGGCAGGGACTCTACTTGAAGCTTTCTTT.

The V call is TRBV3-1 (or the pseudogene TRBV3-2), the J call TRBJ2-4, with D possibly matching TRBD2 (5 bases). CDR1 is LGHDT, CDR2 YNNKEL, per germline (reference sequence). The CDR3 has 16 amino acids. V lost 5 bases and J 4 bases, leaving 18 bases between the germline ends. CDR3 sequence reads: CASSWGDLQRKNIQYF. CDR3 sequence (DNA): TGTGCCAGCAGCTGGGGAGATTTGCAAAGAAAAAACATTCAGTACTTC.

This clone occurred once. V is TRBV18 and J is TRBJ2-1, with TRBD1 matching over 7 bases. This CDR3 is built from 14 residues. Germline lookup yields CDR1 KGHSH and CDR2 LQKENI. V was pared by 3 bases and J by 5 bases, with 4 bases of the junction left unmatched. CDR3 residues: CASSPDRSNNEQFF. Written as DNA, the CDR3 is TGTGCCAGCTCACCGGACAGGTCCAACAATGAGCAGTTCTTC.

The V and J genes are TRBV11-2 and TRBJ1-1; D uncertain. CDR1 and CDR2 (germline): SGHAT, FQNNGV. With 4 bases removed from V and 3 bases from J, the gap between germline ends came to 15 bases. The CDR3 has 15 amino acids. The CDR3 nucleotides are TGTGCCAGCAGCTCCGCCGGGAGGGCGTACACTGAAGCTTTCTTT. It is translated as CASSSAGRAYTEAFF.

This clone was observed once. V is TRBV10-1 and J is TRBJ2-1; 10 nucleotides match TRBD2. Germline CDR1 is WNHNN and CDR2 is SYGVQD (reference sequence). The CDR3 totals 13 residues. J was trimmed by 9 bases and V by 5 bases; bases with no gene match: 4. CDR3 nucleotide sequence: TGCGCCAGCAGTCCTAGCGGGAGTAGTGAGCAGTTCTTC. Encoded protein: CASSPSGSSEQFF.